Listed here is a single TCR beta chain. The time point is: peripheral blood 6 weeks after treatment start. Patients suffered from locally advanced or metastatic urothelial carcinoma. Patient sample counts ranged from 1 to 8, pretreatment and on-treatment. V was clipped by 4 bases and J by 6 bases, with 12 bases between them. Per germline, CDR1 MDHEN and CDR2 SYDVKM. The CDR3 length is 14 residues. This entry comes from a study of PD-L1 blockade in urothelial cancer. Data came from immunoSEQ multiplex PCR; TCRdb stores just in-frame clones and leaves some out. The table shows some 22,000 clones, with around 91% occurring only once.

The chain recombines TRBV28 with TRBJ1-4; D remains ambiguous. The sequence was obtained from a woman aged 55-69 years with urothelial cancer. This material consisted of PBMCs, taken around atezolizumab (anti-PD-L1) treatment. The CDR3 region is CASSYGSYDEKLFF. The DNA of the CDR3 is TGTGCCAGCAGTTACGGGAGTTATGATGAAAAACTGTTTTTT.